The TCR beta chain under discussion was sequenced for a study of T cells after yellow fever vaccination (dated by TCRdb to between 2018 and 2021). Concerning the study at large: The SMART-Seq v4 Ultra Low Input RNA kit was used to prepare libraries from fractions with low cell numbers. To follow T-cell clones before and after both primary and booster YFV17D yellow fever vaccination, bulk TCR alpha and beta repertoires underwent longitudinal sequencing. Blood was drawn at multiple timepoints before and after primary and secondary immunization, with bulk PBMC replicates and cell subsets isolated. Two healthy male donors, one aged 18 to 29 and one aged 30 to 40 years, were included in the cohort. Overall results and qualifications from the work: Computational filtering was required because FACS-sorted repertoires could contain abundant contaminating clonotypes from the bulk population. Because only two donors were included in the study, the extent to which the findings can be generalized is limited. A small share of clonotypes was detected in both CD4 and CD8 compartments, with the overlap likely arising from convergent recombination. After the booster, most clones that had expanded after primary vaccination were detected again (nearly 98% of CD4 and roughly 86% of CD8), suggesting broad maintenance of memory. Compared with the primary T-cell response, the secondary T-cell response was weaker but faster, peaking on day 5 rather than day 15.

This clonotype appeared many times. Its antigen has not been determined. Base qualities are not recorded, but no much larger clone differs from it by a single base. The treatment or condition label here, explained by the study, means: live attenuated yellow fever vaccine strain. PBMCs were isolated from peripheral blood using a standard Ficoll-Paque protocol. Dynabeads CD4 and CD8 positive selection kits were used to isolate CD4 and CD8 T-cell fractions. TriZol was used to extract RNA from bulk PBMCs, from CD4 and CD8 fractions, and from dextramer-positive and dextramer-negative fractions. The data were produced on an Illumina NovaSeq 6000. TCR cDNA was made using 5'RACE template switching, a step that added a universal primer site and unique molecular identifiers. cDNA synthesis was primed from both the TCR alpha and TCR beta constant segments. Library amplification used two PCR steps, and the second PCR step added sample barcodes and sequencing adapters. Libraries were sequenced on Illumina HiSeq 2500 (2x100 bp) or NovaSeq (2x150 bp). As for the authors' bioinformatics: MIGEC was used to demultiplex reads and collapse the reads into UMI consensus sequences, and MiXCR was used for V(D)J alignment. Vaccine-responding clonotypes were defined with edgeR using replicate PBMC samples, requiring FDR below 0.01 and a log2 fold change above 5 up to day 15. Bulk clonotypes were assigned CD4 or CD8 identity according to which sequenced CD4 or CD8 repertoire held them at higher abundance. The public reads were quality trimmed at Q25 with fastp and then assembled into clones with MiXCR by TCRdb, keeping productive beta chains. Each CDR3 protein gets just one entry, which takes the most common genes and DNA from the rows behind it. Clone size and V and J calls follow TCRdb, not the original study. The sample table lists some 300,000 distinct CDR3 sequences, 8.7% of them with a count of one. The top ten hold around 3.1% of the sample.

CDR1 LGHNA and CDR2 YNFKEQ are derived from the germline V gene. From cysteine to phenylalanine, the CDR3 is 18 amino acids long. Just the 54-base CDR3 DNA is kept, in frame starting at base 1. Germline trimming amounts to 5 bases on V and 0 bases on J, with 7 as the count of junction bases outside the gene matches. The sequence is built from TRBV4-2 and TRBJ1-6; 10 bases in the junction line up with TRBD1. The sample was CD4+ T cells sorted from PBMCs, taken 5 days after the yellow fever booster vaccination. The clonotype was recovered from a man between 18 and 29 years old who received the YFV17D yellow fever vaccine. The encoded CDR3 is CASSKIDRGHSYNSPLHF. The bases read TGTGCCAGCAGCAAAATAGACAGGGGGCACTCCTATAATTCACCCCTCCACTTT.